These 7 T cell receptor beta chains were sequenced from one sample in a study of T cell responses to AZD1222 COVID-19 vaccine. Sequencing used immunoSEQ multiplex PCR; TCRdb keeps in-frame clones, though not all of them. This table has under 200,000 clones, 90% appearing once. The material sequenced was peripheral blood, taken on day 0 of AZD1222 vaccination. The origin of the receptors is an adult in good health.

The rearrangement uses TRBV6-4 and TRBJ1-2; D gene unclear. V shed 5 bases and J shed 8 bases, with 24 bases lying between them. Germline V CDR1 and CDR2: MRHNA, SNTAGT. The CDR3 sequence is 16 residues long. The chain's CDR3 is CASSKAGAQGKEGYTF. The CDR3 DNA is TGTGCCAGCAGTAAGGCGGGAGCCCAAGGGAAGGAAGGCTACACCTTC.

This chain joins TRBV30 and TRBJ2-5; D possibly corresponds to TRBD2 (6 bases). The CDR3 runs to 14 residues. Germline V gives CDR1 GTSNPN, CDR2 SVGIG (reference sequence). Trimming took 3 bases from V and 7 from J, leaving 18 bases between them. CDR3 in amino acids: CAWSAPGLPSTQYF. The CDR3 nucleotides read TGTGCCTGGAGCGCCCCGGGACTTCCCTCGACCCAGTACTTC.

This chain links TRBV19 with TRBJ2-1, with D perhaps matching TRBD1 (6 bases). The CDR3 contains 14 residues. Per germline, CDR1 LNHDA and CDR2 SQIVND (reference sequence). Trimming cost V 5 bases and J 3 bases, with 11 bases left between them. CDR3 DNA: TGTGCCAGTAGTCAGCAGGGGAACTACAATGAGCAGTTCTTC. Protein product: CASSQQGNYNEQFF.

This chain uses TRBV6-5 with TRBJ2-7; D is unresolved. V lost 0 bases, J lost 5 bases, and 14 bases lay in between. This CDR3 is built from 15 residues. The germline CDR1 and CDR2 sequences are MNHEY and SVGAGI. CDR3 nucleotide sequence: TGTGCCAGCAGTTACTCGGGCAGCCGGTCCCACGAGCAGTACTTC. It codes for CASSYSGSRSHEQYF.

The rearrangement joins TRBV4-1 to TRBJ1-6; perhaps TRBD1 as D (6 bases). Germline V gene lookup returns CDR1 MGHRA and CDR2 YSYEKL. V dropped 4 bases and J dropped 4 bases, with 11 bases sitting between them. The CDR3 extends over 15 amino acids. CDR3 DNA sequence: TGCGCCAGCAGCCTCGAACAGGGTTATAATTCACCCCTCCACTTT. Its translation: CASSLEQGYNSPLHF.

The genes are TRBV7-9 and TRBJ1-3; 9 positions agree with TRBD1. The CDR3 runs to 14 residues. V lost 2 bases to trimming and J lost 7 bases; unmatched junction nucleotides: 3. Germline V gene lookup returns CDR1 SEHNR and CDR2 FQNEAQ (reference sequence). Here the CDR3 reads CASSLSGQGNTIYF. Here the CDR3 DNA reads TGTGCCAGCAGCTTATCCGGACAGGGGAACACCATATATTTT.

The chain is built from TRBV7-3 and TRBJ2-2; 9 bases map to TRBD1. Germline V gene data show CDR1 as SGHTA and CDR2 as FQGTGA. With 3 bases clipped from V and 3 bases from J, the junction kept 5 bases outside the gene matches. This CDR3 region has 16 residues. The CDR3 bases are TGTGCCAGCAGCTTTTTAACAGGGGGCGACACCGGGGAGCTGTTTTTT. Amino acids: CASSFLTGGDTGELFF.